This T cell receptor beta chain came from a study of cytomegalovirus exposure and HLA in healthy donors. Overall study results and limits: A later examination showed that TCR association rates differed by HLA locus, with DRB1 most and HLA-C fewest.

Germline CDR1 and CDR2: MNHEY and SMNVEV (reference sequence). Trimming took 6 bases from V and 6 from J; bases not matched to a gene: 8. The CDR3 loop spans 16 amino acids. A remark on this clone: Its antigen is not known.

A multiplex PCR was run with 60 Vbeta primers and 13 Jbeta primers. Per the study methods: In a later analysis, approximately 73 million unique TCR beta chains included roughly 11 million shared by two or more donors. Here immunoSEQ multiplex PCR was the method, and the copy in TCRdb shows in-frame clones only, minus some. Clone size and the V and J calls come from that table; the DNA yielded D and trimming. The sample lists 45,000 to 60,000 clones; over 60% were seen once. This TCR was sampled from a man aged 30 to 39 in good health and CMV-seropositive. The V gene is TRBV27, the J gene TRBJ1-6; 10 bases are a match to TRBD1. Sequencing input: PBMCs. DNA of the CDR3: TGTGCCAGCAGCCATCGGACAGGGGGTAGTAATTCACCCCTCCACTTT. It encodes CASSHRTGGSNSPLHF.